The clone carrying this TCR beta chain was detected only a few times. Its antigen is undetermined. Germline V lookup: CDR1 SQVTM, CDR2 ANQGSEA. Trimming cost V 2 bases and J 3 bases; bases outside gene matches: 2. This CDR3 contains 14 residues. Patients showing uncontrolled infection, other autoimmune disease, pregnancy or lactation were ineligible. The data derive from a study of T cells in Graves' hyperthyroidism and ophthalmopathy. Study-level information: Prior to any treatment, at the point of initial diagnosis, peripheral blood was collected. Study-wide results and caveats: It was a median about 7.1 months before onset that the model predicted ophthalmopathy. In blood, most of the thyroid clonotypes expanded above 0.001 were also present.

Amplified TCR beta CDR3 regions came from RNA transcripts. When the TCR CDR3 underwent first-round RT-PCR, the HTBI primer set was used. TCRdb redid the calling of the multiplex PCR reads with MiXCR, one entry per CDR3 protein. The data hold roughly 290,000 distinct CDR3 sequences, with about 14% observed a single time. The chain employs TRBV29-1 and TRBJ2-1; 9 nucleotides match TRBD2. The specimen was blood. The sequence was obtained from a woman in her twenties or thirties with Graves' hyperthyroidism that later progressed to Graves' ophthalmopathy. This CDR3 reads CSVESGRYYNEQFF. Written as DNA, the CDR3 is TGCAGCGTTGAAAGCGGGAGGTACTACAATGAGCAGTTCTTC.